This T cell receptor (beta chain) was recovered during a study of blood T cell repertoires in COVID-19. The data were produced by immunoSEQ multiplex PCR, yet TCRdb's version contains in-frame clones alone and is incomplete. The data hold about 160,000 clones, with more than 75% observed a single time. With 5 bases clipped from V and 1 base from J, the junction kept 9 bases outside the gene matches. This CDR3 has 18 amino acids. Germline V gene data show CDR1 as MNHEY and CDR2 as SMNVEV (reference sequence). The receptor was derived from a man aged 18 to 29 with acute or convalescent COVID-19. The specimen sequenced was peripheral blood. The chain links TRBV27 to TRBJ2-3, with 13 bases identical to TRBD2. The DNA for the CDR3 is TGTGCCAGCAGTAGGACTAGCGGGAGTGGTGGGCGCACAGATACGCAGTATTTT. Translation: CASSRTSGSGGRTDTQYF.